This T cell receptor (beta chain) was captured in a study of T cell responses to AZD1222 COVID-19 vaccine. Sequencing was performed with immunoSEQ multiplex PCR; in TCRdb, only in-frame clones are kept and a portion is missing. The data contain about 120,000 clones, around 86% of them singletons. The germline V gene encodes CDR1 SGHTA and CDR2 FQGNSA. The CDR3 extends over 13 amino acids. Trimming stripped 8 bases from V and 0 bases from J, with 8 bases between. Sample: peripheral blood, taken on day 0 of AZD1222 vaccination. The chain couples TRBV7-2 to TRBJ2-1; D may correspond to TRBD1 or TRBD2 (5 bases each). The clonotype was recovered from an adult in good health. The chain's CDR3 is CASGGDSYNEQFF. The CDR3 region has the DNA TGTGCCAGCGGGGGTGACTCCTACAATGAGCAGTTCTTC.